These 28 T cell receptor beta chains originate from one sample sequenced in a study of blood T cell repertoires in COVID-19. Here immunoSEQ multiplex PCR was the method, and the copy in TCRdb shows in-frame clones only, minus some. The sample has nearly 250,000 clones, about 84% seen once. The sample taken for sequencing was peripheral blood. The receptors come from a woman older than 75 with COVID-19, enrolled during active disease.

V and J are TRBV24-1 and TRBJ1-5; perhaps TRBD1 as D (6 bases). The CDR3 has 16 residues. The germline gives CDR1 KGHDR, CDR2 SFDVKD. V lost 9 bases and J lost 5, with 22 bases in between. The CDR3 DNA follows: TGTGCCACCGCTACGCCGATTGCGGGGGCATATCAGCCCCAGCATTTT. As protein: CATATPIAGAYQPQHF.

The chain recombines TRBV2 with TRBJ1-3; 9 bases agree with TRBD1. V lost 5 bases, J lost 1 base, and 6 bases stayed unmatched. Germline V lookup: CDR1 SNHLY, CDR2 FYNNEI. The CDR3 is made up of 16 amino acids. CDR3 nucleotides: TGTGCCAGCAGTCGAAGGGACAGGGAATCTGGAAACACCATATATTTT. Translation gives CASSRRDRESGNTIYF.

The rearrangement uses TRBV3-1 (or the pseudogene TRBV3-2) and TRBJ1-2; D gene ambiguous. The CDR3 has 17 residues. The germline V gene encodes CDR1 LGHDT and CDR2 YNNKEL (reference sequence). Trimming pared 1 base from V and 2 bases from J, leaving 17 bases between. CDR3: CASSQGSGSAINYGYTF. CDR3 nucleotides: TGTGCCAGCAGCCAAGGAAGCGGGTCAGCGATCAACTATGGCTACACCTTC.

This clone came up once. The gene calls are TRBV11-2 and TRBJ1-3, with D unclear. The CDR3 spans 13 residues. V shed 5 bases and J shed 6 bases, with 11 bases lying between them. Per germline, CDR1 SGHAT and CDR2 FQNNGV. The CDR3 sequence: CASSPVRLNTIYF. In DNA form, the CDR3 reads TGTGCCAGCAGCCCTGTGCGTTTAAACACCATATATTTT.

The chain has TRBV5-1 and TRBJ2-1, with D possibly TRBD1 on 6 matching bases. CDR3 size: 14 residues. Per germline, CDR1 SGHRS and CDR2 YFSETQ. V was pared by 0 bases and J by 4 bases, with 8 bases between. The CDR3 region is CASSLGQDYNEQFF. Written as DNA, the CDR3 is TGCGCCAGCAGCTTGGGACAGGATTACAATGAGCAGTTCTTC.

The V and J genes are TRBV5-1 and TRBJ2-3, with 7 bases matching TRBD2. The CDR3 is made up of 15 amino acids. J lost 2 bases, V lost 4 bases, and 7 bases had no gene match. Germline V gene data show CDR1 as SGHRS and CDR2 as YFSETQ. The DNA of the CDR3 is TGCGCCAGCAGCGCCGCGGGGGTCCCCACAGATACGCAGTATTTT. Amino acid sequence: CASSAAGVPTDTQYF.

The rearrangement joins TRBV18 to TRBJ1-1; a possible D gene is TRBD1 (5 bases). The germline CDR1 and CDR2 sequences are KGHSH and LQKENI. The CDR3 consists of 14 residues. Trimming cost V 2 bases and J 4 bases, with 11 bases left between them. This CDR3 is CASSPKAGGTEAFF. The CDR3 DNA sequence: TGTGCCAGCTCACCAAAAGCCGGGGGCACTGAAGCTTTCTTT.

The rearrangement joins TRBV3-1 (or the pseudogene TRBV3-2) to TRBJ2-1; 10 bases align to TRBD2. Germline V gene data show CDR1 as LGHDT and CDR2 as YNNKEL (reference sequence). This CDR3 contains 15 residues. The V gene end was trimmed by 0 bases and the J gene end by 4 bases; junction bases not matched to a gene: 0. This chain's CDR3 is CASSQELAGYNEQFF. Written as DNA, the CDR3 is TGTGCCAGCAGCCAAGAACTAGCGGGGTACAATGAGCAGTTCTTC.

This chain uses TRBV5-4 with TRBJ2-1; TRBD2 matches 7 bases. This CDR3 has 16 amino acids. The trim removed 1 base at V and 0 bases at J, leaving 4 bases unmatched. Per the germline V gene, CDR1 is SGHNT and CDR2 is YYREEE (reference sequence). The CDR3 DNA is TGTGCCAGCAGCTTGCGGGCGGGGGTCTCCTACAATGAGCAGTTCTTC. This sequence encodes CASSLRAGVSYNEQFF.

The CDR3 nucleotides read TGCGCCAGCAGCCTATACAGGACCGGGGAGCTGTTTTTT. It is translated as CASSLYRTGELFF. The rearrangement joins TRBV4-1 to TRBJ2-2; maybe TRBD1 (5 bases). The germline V gene has CDR1 MGHRA and CDR2 YSYEKL. The CDR3 length is 13 residues. V shed 4 bases and J shed 5 bases, with 8 bases lying between them.

Comments on this clone: Additional DNA sequences in this sample encode the identical CDR3. This chain links TRBV19 with TRBJ2-2; weak D call: TRBD2 (5 bases). The germline gives CDR1 LNHDA, CDR2 SQIVND (reference sequence). V was clipped by 4 bases and J by 0 bases, with 6 bases between them. The CDR3 spans 14 residues. The CDR3: CASSNGANTGELFF. CDR3 bases: TGTGCCAGTAGTAACGGGGCGAACACCGGGGAGCTGTTTTTT.

This clone was counted only a few times. CDR3 sequence: CASSPSRGSTSGNTIYF. The CDR3 region has the DNA TGTGCCAGCTCACCCTCCCGGGGTTCGACCTCTGGAAACACCATATATTTT. The V call is TRBV18, the J call TRBJ1-3; D is unclear. V lost 3 bases, J lost 0 bases, and 15 bases lay in between. Per germline, CDR1 KGHSH and CDR2 LQKENI. This CDR3 has 17 residues.

The CDR3 protein is CAISGTVDEAFF. The CDR3 DNA sequence: TGTGCCATCAGTGGGACAGTCGATGAAGCTTTCTTT. The chain employs TRBV10-3 and TRBJ1-1, with a tentative D call TRBD1 (6 bases). Germline-derived CDR1 and CDR2 are ENHRY and SYGVKD. V gave up 4 bases and J gave up 7 bases, with 10 bases separating them. The CDR3 length is 12 residues.

The chain combines TRBV6-2 or TRBV6-3 with TRBJ2-5; the D is unclear. This CDR3 is built from 11 residues. V gave up 6 bases and J gave up 3 bases, with 5 bases separating them. CDR1 is MNHEY and CDR2 is SVGEGT in the germline V gene. CDR3 DNA: TGTGCCAGCAGCTATAAAGAGACCCAGTACTTC. Protein: CASSYKETQYF.

The chain combines TRBV6-1 with TRBJ2-3; 13 nucleotides line up with TRBD2. Unmatched junction bases numbered 8, after V lost 0 bases and J lost 5 bases. Germline V gene sequence: CDR1 MNHNS, CDR2 SASEGT. This CDR3 is 18 amino acids long. CDR3 region: CASSEALTSGGAQDTQYF. The CDR3 DNA reads as TGTGCCAGCAGTGAAGCGCTCACTAGCGGGGGGGCCCAAGATACGCAGTATTTT.

The chain links TRBV5-1 to TRBJ1-6; D possibly corresponds to TRBD1 (5 bases). Between the trimmed V and J ends, which lost 7 bases and 5 bases, there was a span of 13 bases. The CDR3 extends over 14 amino acids. Germline V gene sequence: CDR1 SGHRS, CDR2 YFSETQ. CDR3 nucleotide sequence: TGCGCCAGCCAAATCGGGGGGAATAATTCACCCCTCCACTTT. Translating gives CASQIGGNNSPLHF.

The chain is built from TRBV2 and TRBJ1-4, with D maybe TRBD1 (5 bases). V was shortened by 8 bases and J by 8 bases, with 21 bases between the two germline ends. CDR1 is SNHLY, CDR2 FYNNEI, per germline. CDR3 length equals 15 residues. The CDR3 nucleotides read TGTGCCAGCGTCAATCGGGGGGGACTAGGGGAAAAACTGTTTTTT. It encodes CASVNRGGLGEKLFF.

The chain joins TRBV5-1 to TRBJ2-5; 9 bases are shared with TRBD1. J gave up 2 bases and V 4 bases, and 3 bases lay outside the gene matches. This CDR3 is 14 amino acids long. CDR1 SGHRS and CDR2 YFSETQ come from the germline V gene. The CDR3 here is CASSGQGTQETQYF. DNA of the CDR3: TGCGCCAGCAGCGGACAGGGGACGCAAGAGACCCAGTACTTC.

The count of this clone is one. The chain is built from TRBV7-3 and TRBJ1-1; D is ambiguous. This CDR3 has 13 residues. The V gene lost 1 base and the J gene lost 4 bases, with 7 bases spanning the gap. Germline lookup yields CDR1 SGHTA and CDR2 FQGTGA. The CDR3 sequence: CASSLNEGTEAFF. The CDR3, as DNA: TGTGCCAGCAGCTTAAACGAGGGCACTGAAGCTTTCTTT.

The CDR3 sequence is CASSPLGTGANYGYTF. The DNA for the CDR3 is TGTGCCAGCTCACCACTCGGGACAGGCGCTAACTATGGCTACACCTTC. The chain has TRBV18 and TRBJ1-2; TRBD1 matches at 8 bases. CDR1 is KGHSH, CDR2 LQKENI, per germline. The V and J ends lost 1 base and 0 bases, in that order; junction bases with no gene match: 4. The CDR3 covers 16 residues.

The chain uses TRBV28 and TRBJ1-1, with 9 bases matching TRBD1. The CDR3 has 13 amino acids. V lost 10 bases to trimming and J lost 4 bases; unmatched junction nucleotides: 7. Germline loops: CDR1 MDHEN, CDR2 SYDVKM. The CDR3: CATGQGLGTEAFF. The CDR3 DNA sequence: TGTGCCACTGGACAGGGGTTGGGCACTGAAGCTTTCTTT.

This clone was observed once. The chain recombines TRBV7-8 with TRBJ2-2, with a possible D match to TRBD2 (6 bases). CDR1 SGHVS and CDR2 FQNEAQ come from the germline V gene. Trimming took off 5 bases at V and 4 bases at J, with 17 bases between the two ends. The CDR3 is 16 residues long. The CDR3 sequence is CASSPTSEGVTGELFF. The CDR3 DNA sequence: TGTGCCAGCAGCCCCACCTCGGAGGGCGTCACCGGGGAGCTGTTTTTT. The full variable domain, in which reference TRBV7-8 and TRBJ2-2 provide the parts outside the CDR3, is GAGVSQSPRYKVAKRGQDVALRCDPISGHVSLFWYQQALGQGPEFLTYFQNEAQLDKSGLPSDRFFAERPEGSVSTLKIQRTQQEDSAVYLCASSPTSEGVTGELFFGEGSRLTVL.

The chain recombines TRBV10-2 with TRBJ1-2; D is perhaps TRBD1 (5 bases). Germline values: CDR1 WSHSY, CDR2 SAAADI. V shed 3 bases and J shed 2 bases, with 10 bases lying between them. The CDR3 extends over 14 amino acids. The CDR3: CASSDFGGNYGYTF. The CDR3 region has the DNA TGCGCCAGCAGTGATTTCGGGGGAAACTATGGCTACACCTTC.

The rearrangement uses TRBV5-5 and TRBJ1-1; perhaps TRBD1 as D (5 bases). Germline-derived CDR1 and CDR2 are SGHKS and YYEKEE (reference sequence). Trimming cost V 2 bases and J 10 bases, with 15 bases left between them. This CDR3 region has 13 residues. CDR3 DNA: TGTGCCAGCAGCTTCGACGGGACTCCGGGAGCTTTCTTT. This translates into CASSFDGTPGAFF.

The V call is TRBV5-1, the J call TRBJ1-3; 11 nucleotides agree with TRBD1. Losses at the gene ends were 1 base for V and 1 base for J; bases not matched to a gene: 4. Germline lookup yields CDR1 SGHRS and CDR2 YFSETQ. The CDR3 covers 17 residues. CDR3 loop: CASSLNGQGASGNTIYF. As DNA, the CDR3 is TGCGCCAGCAGCTTGAACGGACAGGGGGCATCTGGAAACACCATATATTTT.

The V call is TRBV18, the J call TRBJ2-2; D uncertain. The V and J ends lost 2 bases and 4 bases respectively, with 5 bases between them. Germline V gene data show CDR1 as KGHSH and CDR2 as LQKENI. This CDR3 spans 13 amino acids. The CDR3 coding sequence is TGTGCCAGCTCACCAATGAGCACCGGGGAGCTGTTTTTT. The encoded protein is CASSPMSTGELFF.

The gene calls are TRBV5-1 and TRBJ1-1, with 7 positions matching TRBD1. CDR3 length equals 11 residues. V shed 4 bases and J 8 bases; nucleotides not matched to a gene: 2. Germline V gene data show CDR1 as SGHRS and CDR2 as YFSETQ. DNA of the CDR3: TGCGCCAGCAGCCTACAGGGGGAAGCTTTCTTT. It encodes CASSLQGEAFF.

The V gene is TRBV5-4, the J gene TRBJ1-2; tentatively, D is TRBD1 (5 bases). V was clipped by 0 bases and J by 4 bases, with 16 bases between them. Germline-derived CDR1 and CDR2 are SGHNT and YYREEE (reference sequence). The CDR3 loop spans 16 amino acids. The CDR3 DNA reads TGTGCCAGCAGCTTGGGACCGGGGGGAACATCCTATGGCTACACCTTC. Translation gives CASSLGPGGTSYGYTF.